This T cell receptor (beta chain) comes out of a study of radiotherapy plus CTLA-4 blockade in lung cancer. Study background: Overall, 18% of patients showed an objective response, while over 25% attained disease control. Findings of the study overall: The study found tumor-derived TCR clones expanded in blood after radiotherapy plus ipilimumab.

The CDR3 runs to 14 residues. The germline CDR1 and CDR2 sequences are SGHTA and FQGNSA. Trimming took off 3 bases at V and 1 base at J, with 9 bases between the two ends. Points on this clone: Its target is not known.

Data came from immunoSEQ multiplex PCR; TCRdb stores just in-frame clones and leaves some out. The data hold tens of thousands of clones, with 60% to 85% observed a single time. Sample: peripheral blood, taken from a patient treated with radiotherapy plus ipilimumab. The chain carries TRBV7-2 and TRBJ1-1, with unresolved D. The clonotype originates from a human donor with non-small cell lung cancer who had a partial response to radiotherapy plus ipilimumab. Some clones in this sample may be carry-over from other donors' samples. The CDR3 here is CASSLRGQNTEAFF. In DNA form, the CDR3 reads TGTGCCAGCAGCTTGAGAGGCCAGAACACTGAAGCTTTCTTT.